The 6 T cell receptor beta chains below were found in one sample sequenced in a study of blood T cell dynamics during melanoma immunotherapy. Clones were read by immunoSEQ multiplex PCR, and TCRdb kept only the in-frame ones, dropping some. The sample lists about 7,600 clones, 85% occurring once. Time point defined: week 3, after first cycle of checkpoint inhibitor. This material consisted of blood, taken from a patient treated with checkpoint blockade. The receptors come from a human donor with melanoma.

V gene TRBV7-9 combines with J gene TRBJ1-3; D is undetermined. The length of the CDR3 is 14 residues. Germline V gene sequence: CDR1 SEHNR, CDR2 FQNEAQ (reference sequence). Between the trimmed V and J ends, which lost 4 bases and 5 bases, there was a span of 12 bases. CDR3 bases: TGTGCCAGCAGCTCTCCCCCAACTAGAAACACCATATATTTT. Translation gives CASSSPPTRNTIYF.

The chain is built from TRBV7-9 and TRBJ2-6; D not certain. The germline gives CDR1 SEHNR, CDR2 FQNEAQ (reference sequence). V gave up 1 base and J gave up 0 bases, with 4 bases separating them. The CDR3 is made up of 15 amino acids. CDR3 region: CASSLGSSGANVLTF. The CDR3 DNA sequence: TGTGCCAGCAGCTTAGGTAGCTCTGGGGCCAACGTCCTGACTTTC. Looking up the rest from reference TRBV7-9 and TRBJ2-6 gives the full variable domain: DTGVSQNPRHKITKRGQNVTFRCDPISEHNRLYWYRQTLGQGPEFLTYFQNEAQLEKSRLLSDRFSAERPKGSFSTLEIQRTEQGDSAMYLCASSLGSSGANVLTFGAGSRLTVL.

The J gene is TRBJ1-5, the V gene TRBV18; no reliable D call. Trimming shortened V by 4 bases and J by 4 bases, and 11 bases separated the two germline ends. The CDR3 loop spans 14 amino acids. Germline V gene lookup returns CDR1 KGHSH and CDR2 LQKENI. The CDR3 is CASSRARYNQPQHF. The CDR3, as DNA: TGTGCCAGCTCACGGGCCAGGTATAATCAGCCCCAGCATTTT.

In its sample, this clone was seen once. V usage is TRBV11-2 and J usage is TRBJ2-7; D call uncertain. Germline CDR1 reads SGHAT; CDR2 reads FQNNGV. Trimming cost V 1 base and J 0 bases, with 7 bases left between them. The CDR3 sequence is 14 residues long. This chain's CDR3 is CASSLGQHSYEQYF. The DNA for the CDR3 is TGTGCCAGCAGCTTAGGGCAGCACTCCTACGAGCAGTACTTC.

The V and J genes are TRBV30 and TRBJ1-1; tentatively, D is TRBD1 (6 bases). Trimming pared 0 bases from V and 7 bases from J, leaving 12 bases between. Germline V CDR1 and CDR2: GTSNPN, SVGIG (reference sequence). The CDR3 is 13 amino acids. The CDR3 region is CAWSVYRADEAFF. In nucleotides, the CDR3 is TGTGCCTGGAGTGTATACAGGGCGGATGAAGCTTTCTTT.

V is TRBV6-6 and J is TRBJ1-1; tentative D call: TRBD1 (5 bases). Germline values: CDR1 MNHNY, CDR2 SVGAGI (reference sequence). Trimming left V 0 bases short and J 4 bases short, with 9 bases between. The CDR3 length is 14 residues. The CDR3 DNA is TGTGCCAGCAGTTACTCCAGGGACGCCACTGAAGCTTTCTTT. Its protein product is CASSYSRDATEAFF.